This TCR beta chain appears in the sequencing data of a study of blood T cell repertoires in COVID-19 (dated by TCRdb to about 2020). At the level of the whole study: Samples covering the acute and convalescent phases of COVID-19 were provided by collaborators in the United States, Italy and Spain. Subjects who had been exposed to COVID-19, were actively infected with it, or had recovered from it provided the deeply sampled blood TCRbeta repertoires that made up the dataset. A freely available public database, intended as a resource for researchers studying the immune response to SARS-CoV-2, is where the repertoires were released. The samples were drawn from the first 160 participants of the ongoing ImmuneRACE study and from 950 to 1,500 subjects provided by 6 global collaborators. The prospective study material was composed of cDNA or gDNA derived from T cells, B-cell-depleted T cells, or PBMCs. Where available, HLA class I and class II types were taken from metadata supplied by the sample provider and were not determined by assay-based typing. The sample metadata nearly always contained a de-identified subject ID, COVID-19 status, age in years and sex.

Collaborating institutions collected whole blood in K2EDTA tubes following their own protocols. For TCRbeta analysis, collaborators shipped samples in one of three forms: frozen whole blood, isolated PBMCs, or DNA extracted from either of those sample types. V lost 4 bases and J lost 0 bases, and the count of bases not matched to a germline gene is 3. The germline V gene (reference sequence) gives CDR1 as LNHDA and CDR2 as SQIVND. Including cysteine and phenylalanine, the CDR3 has 15 amino acids. Of the read, only the CDR3 DNA is kept; its 45 bases are in frame from base 1. TCRbeta CDR3 regions were amplified from genomic DNA using the immunoSEQ Assay, a bias-controlled multiplex PCR. The study's processing was this. Nucleated cell counts per sample were estimated from amplification of reference gene primers within the assay. To quantify the absolute abundance of each unique TCRbeta CDR3 rearrangement, sequence reads were collapsed and filtered. For each sample, productive Simpson clonality was calculated as the square root of Simpson's diversity index over productive rearrangements. What TCRdb holds here is the immuneACCESS table cut down to in-frame rearrangements. Part of the clones is not present; checked against another copy, under half of the missing clones reflect an unresolved V gene, and the others are unexplained. From that table come the V and J calls and clone size; the DNA was used to work out D and trimming. In all, the sample holds roughly 120,000 clones, and around 84% of those were seen once. The biggest ten clones account for 7.5% to 10% of the sample.

The study at large found these results: The quantity of clinical and demographic metadata differed by source and by participant and was supplied without curation.

A note on this clone: There is no known antigen for this receptor. Base qualities are missing; no much larger clone stands one base away.

The sequence came from a woman aged 40 to 50 with acute or convalescent COVID-19. Sequencing used peripheral blood. This chain joins TRBV19 to TRBJ1-5; TRBD1 lines up with 7 middle nucleotides. The CDR3 protein: CASSKGQPSNQPQHF. The DNA reads TGTGCCAGTAGTAAGGGACAGCCTAGCAATCAGCCCCAGCATTTT.